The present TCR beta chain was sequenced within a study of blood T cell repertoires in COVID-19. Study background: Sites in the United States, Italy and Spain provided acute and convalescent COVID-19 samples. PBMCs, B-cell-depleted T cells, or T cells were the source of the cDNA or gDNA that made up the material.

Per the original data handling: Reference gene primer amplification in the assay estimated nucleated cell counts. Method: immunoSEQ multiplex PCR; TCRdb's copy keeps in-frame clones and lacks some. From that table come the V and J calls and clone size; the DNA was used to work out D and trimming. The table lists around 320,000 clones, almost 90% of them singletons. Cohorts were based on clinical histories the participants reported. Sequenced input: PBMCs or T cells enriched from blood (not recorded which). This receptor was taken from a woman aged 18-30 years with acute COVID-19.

This CDR3 is CASSPTTGANEKLFF. Here the CDR3 DNA reads TGTGCCAGCTCACCAACGACAGGGGCCAATGAAAAACTGTTTTTT. The gene calls are TRBV18 and TRBJ1-4; 8 bases are shared with TRBD1. The CDR3 consists of 15 residues. With 2 bases clipped from V and 5 bases from J, the junction kept 4 bases outside the gene matches. Germline V gene data show CDR1 as KGHSH and CDR2 as LQKENI. Full variable domain (rest looked up from reference TRBV18 and TRBJ1-4): NAGVMQNPRHLVRRRGQEARLRCSPMKGHSHVYWYRQLPEEGLKFMVYLQKENIIDESGMPKERFSAEFPKEGPSILRIQQVVRGDSAAYFCASSPTTGANEKLFFGSGTQLSVL.